This is a list of T cell receptor beta chains from one sample in a study of CD8 T cells in ankylosing spondylitis. TCRdb processed the 5' RACE reads anew with MiXCR; each CDR3 protein has one entry. This table holds under 150,000 distinct CDR3 sequences, 15% to 20% found once. Sample: blood, either unsorted or a sorted T cell fraction (not recorded which). The receptors come from a male donor with ankylosing spondylitis. Each CDR3 is given with its conserved first and last residue. The order of the fields is V gene, J gene, clone size, CDR3 length, D gene, CDR3 protein, CDR3 DNA. D genes are given only for firm matches. Clone size is shown for a subset of rows, as once, few, many or a class of expanded clone.

v_gene: TRBV15
j_gene: TRBJ1-2
abundance: .
len: 18
d_gene: TRBD1
CDR3aa: CATSRDGQGREKNYGYTF
CDR3nt: TGTGCCACCAGCAGAGACGGACAGGGGCGAGAAAAAAACTATGGCTACACCTTC

v_gene: TRBV7-9
j_gene: TRBJ2-5
abundance: .
len: 15
d_gene: .
CDR3aa: CASSPWGGAQETQYF
CDR3nt: TGTGCCAGCAGCCCGTGGGGCGGGGCCCAAGAGACCCAGTACTTC

v_gene: TRBV7-2
j_gene: TRBJ2-1
abundance: .
len: 15
d_gene: .
CDR3aa: CASSQLVAVYNEQFF
CDR3nt: TGTGCCAGCAGCCAGTTGGTAGCGGTGTACAATGAGCAGTTCTTC

v_gene: TRBV29-1
j_gene: TRBJ2-7
abundance: .
len: 12
d_gene: .
CDR3aa: CSVEEGPYEQYF
CDR3nt: TGCAGCGTTGAAGAGGGGCCCTACGAGCAGTACTTC

v_gene: TRBV14
j_gene: TRBJ2-1
abundance: few
len: 14
d_gene: TRBD2
CDR3aa: CASSHGLAGVRQFF
CDR3nt: TGTGCCAGCAGCCACGGACTAGCGGGAGTACGGCAGTTCTTC

v_gene: TRBV29-1
j_gene: TRBJ2-7
abundance: few
len: 16
d_gene: TRBD1
CDR3aa: CSVPGQGHRRSYEQYF
CDR3nt: TGCAGCGTTCCGGGACAGGGCCATAGGAGGTCCTACGAGCAGTACTTC

v_gene: TRBV6-2/TRBV6-3
j_gene: TRBJ1-5
abundance: .
len: 14
d_gene: .
CDR3aa: CASSETGLNQPQHF
CDR3nt: TGTGCCAGCAGTGAGACAGGCCTCAATCAGCCCCAGCATTTT

v_gene: TRBV29-1
j_gene: TRBJ2-3
abundance: many
len: 18
d_gene: TRBD2
CDR3aa: CSVAGGLAGDGVTDTQYF
CDR3nt: TGCAGCGTTGCTGGGGGACTAGCGGGAGACGGTGTCACAGATACGCAGTATTTT

v_gene: TRBV24-1
j_gene: TRBJ2-2
abundance: few
len: 15
d_gene: TRBD2
CDR3aa: CATRKRDSNTGELFF
CDR3nt: TGTGCCACCAGGAAGCGGGATTCGAACACCGGGGAGCTGTTTTTT

v_gene: TRBV7-9
j_gene: TRBJ1-2
abundance: few
len: 15
d_gene: TRBD1
CDR3aa: CASSLTDRGPGGYTF
CDR3nt: TGTGCCAGCAGCTTAACGGACAGGGGGCCGGGTGGCTACACCTTC

v_gene: TRBV7-2
j_gene: TRBJ2-2
abundance: few
len: 13
d_gene: .
CDR3aa: CASSPLVTGELFF
CDR3nt: TGTGCCAGCAGCCCCCTCGTAACCGGGGAGCTGTTTTTT

v_gene: TRBV27
j_gene: TRBJ2-7
abundance: few
len: 14
d_gene: TRBD1
CDR3aa: CASSKSGTGIEQYF
CDR3nt: TGTGCCAGCAGTAAATCCGGGACAGGGATCGAGCAGTACTTC

v_gene: TRBV29-1
j_gene: TRBJ2-7
abundance: .
len: 15
d_gene: .
CDR3aa: CSVETGTTSSYEQYF
CDR3nt: TGCAGCGTTGAAACCGGGACAACGAGCTCCTACGAGCAGTACTTC

v_gene: TRBV12-3/TRBV12-4
j_gene: TRBJ1-5
abundance: many
len: 13
d_gene: .
CDR3aa: CASSFKSNQPQHF
CDR3nt: TGTGCCAGCAGTTTTAAGAGCAATCAGCCCCAGCATTTT

v_gene: TRBV28
j_gene: TRBJ2-1
abundance: .
len: 15
d_gene: TRBD1
CDR3aa: CASSRGQSLYNEQFF
CDR3nt: TGTGCCAGCAGTAGGGGACAGTCCCTCTACAATGAGCAGTTCTTC

v_gene: TRBV5-5
j_gene: TRBJ2-7
abundance: .
len: 13
d_gene: TRBD1
CDR3aa: CASSLVTGHEQYF
CDR3nt: TGTGCCAGCAGCTTAGTGACAGGGCACGAGCAGTACTTC

v_gene: TRBV5-1
j_gene: TRBJ2-1
abundance: many
len: 14
d_gene: .
CDR3aa: CASSSSVSYNEQFF
CDR3nt: TGCGCCAGCAGCTCGTCAGTCTCCTACAATGAGCAGTTCTTC

v_gene: TRBV27
j_gene: TRBJ2-3
abundance: .
len: 14
d_gene: .
CDR3aa: CASSPGLATDTQYF
CDR3nt: TGTGCCAGCTCACCAGGGCTGGCGACAGATACGCAGTATTTT

v_gene: TRBV20-1
j_gene: TRBJ2-1
abundance: few
len: 13
d_gene: .
CDR3aa: CSARVTSLFEQFF
CDR3nt: TGCAGTGCTAGAGTAACTAGCTTGTTTGAGCAGTTCTTC

v_gene: TRBV27
j_gene: TRBJ2-2
abundance: few
len: 11
d_gene: .
CDR3aa: CASSLPGELFF
CDR3nt: TGTGCCAGCAGTTTACCCGGGGAGCTGTTTTTT

v_gene: TRBV24-1
j_gene: TRBJ2-3
abundance: many
len: 15
d_gene: TRBD2
CDR3aa: CATSGREDLTDTQYF
CDR3nt: TGTGCCACCAGTGGACGGGAGGACCTCACAGATACGCAGTATTTT

v_gene: TRBV28
j_gene: TRBJ2-2
abundance: .
len: 15
d_gene: .
CDR3aa: CASSLLLENTGELFF
CDR3nt: TGTGCCAGCAGTTTATTATTAGAGAACACCGGGGAGCTGTTTTTT

v_gene: TRBV27
j_gene: TRBJ2-7
abundance: .
len: 12
d_gene: .
CDR3aa: CASSFSGLEQYF
CDR3nt: TGTGCCAGCAGTTTTTCAGGGCTCGAGCAGTACTTC

v_gene: TRBV5-1
j_gene: TRBJ2-5
abundance: .
len: 14
d_gene: .
CDR3aa: CASTISGYQETQYF
CDR3nt: TGCGCCAGCACTATTTCGGGTTACCAAGAGACCCAGTACTTC

v_gene: TRBV7-9
j_gene: TRBJ1-5
abundance: .
len: 17
d_gene: .
CDR3aa: CASSLGGGQYSNQPQHF
CDR3nt: TGTGCCAGCAGCTTAGGTGGCGGACAATATAGCAATCAGCCCCAGCATTTT

v_gene: TRBV11-2
j_gene: TRBJ2-2
abundance: .
len: 14
d_gene: .
CDR3aa: CASSPIPGAGELFF
CDR3nt: TGTGCCAGCAGCCCTATACCCGGTGCCGGGGAGCTGTTTTTT

v_gene: TRBV16
j_gene: TRBJ2-7
abundance: few
len: 12
d_gene: .
CDR3aa: CASSHSGALQYF
CDR3nt: TGTGCCAGCAGCCATTCGGGGGCCCTGCAGTACTTC

v_gene: TRBV6-5
j_gene: TRBJ2-1
abundance: few
len: 17
d_gene: TRBD2
CDR3aa: CASSYSPSGSPHNEQFF
CDR3nt: TGTGCCAGCAGTTATTCCCCTAGCGGGAGCCCCCACAATGAGCAGTTCTTC

v_gene: TRBV7-3
j_gene: TRBJ2-3
abundance: .
len: 16
d_gene: TRBD2
CDR3aa: CASSLKVAGVPDTQYF
CDR3nt: TGTGCCAGCAGCTTAAAGGTAGCGGGAGTTCCAGATACGCAGTATTTT

v_gene: TRBV7-6
j_gene: TRBJ1-5
abundance: few
len: 15
d_gene: .
CDR3aa: CASSLAPQGTQPQHF
CDR3nt: TGTGCCAGCAGCTTAGCCCCGCAGGGCACTCAGCCCCAGCATTTT

v_gene: TRBV25-1
j_gene: TRBJ2-3
abundance: .
len: 15
d_gene: TRBD2
CDR3aa: CASSEGGRGTDTQYF
CDR3nt: TGTGCCAGCAGTGAAGGCGGGAGGGGGACAGATACGCAGTATTTT